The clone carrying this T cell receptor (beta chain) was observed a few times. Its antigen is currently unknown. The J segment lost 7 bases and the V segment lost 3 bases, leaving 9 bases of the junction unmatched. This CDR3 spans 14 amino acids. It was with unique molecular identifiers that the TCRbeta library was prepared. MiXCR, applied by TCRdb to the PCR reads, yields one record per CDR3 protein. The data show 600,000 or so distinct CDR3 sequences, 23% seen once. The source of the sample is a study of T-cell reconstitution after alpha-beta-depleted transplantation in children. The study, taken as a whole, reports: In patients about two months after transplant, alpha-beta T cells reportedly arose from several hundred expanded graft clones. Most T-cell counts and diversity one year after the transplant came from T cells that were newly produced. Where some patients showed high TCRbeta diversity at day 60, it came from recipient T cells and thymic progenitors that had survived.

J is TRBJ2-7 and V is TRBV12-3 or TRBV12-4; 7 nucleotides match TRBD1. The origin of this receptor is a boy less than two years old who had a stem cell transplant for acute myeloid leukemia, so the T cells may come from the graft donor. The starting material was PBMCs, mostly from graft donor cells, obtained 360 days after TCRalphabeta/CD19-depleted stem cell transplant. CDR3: CASSFGDRVREQYF. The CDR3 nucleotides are TGTGCCAGCAGTTTCGGAGACAGGGTTCGAGAGCAGTACTTC.